This T cell receptor beta chain was documented in a study of T cell responses to AZD1222 COVID-19 vaccine (dated by TCRdb to the early 2020s). Notes on the research overall: TCR sequencing covered about 230 trial participants: 200 to 210 given two doses of AZD1222 and 26 given two doses of MenACWY control vaccine. Trial participants were enrolled into age subgroups of 18-55, 56-69 and 70-plus years, which contained roughly 140, 27 and 60 TCR-sequenced participants, respectively.

Broader findings and caveats from the paper: In the small 56-69-year group, the increase in depth fell short of significance, most likely because of low power. Conclusions about previously exposed vaccinees were limited because only a handful of AZD1222 recipients were SARS-CoV-2 seropositive at baseline. The vaccine-associated CD4 TCRs covered the entire spike protein, and the dominant responses fell in regions 160-218 and 743-854. After two AZD1222 doses, spike-specific TCR breadth and depth were significantly higher than at day 0 and than in MenACWY recipients. Reportedly, almost half of the unique spike-specific TCRs recognized epitopes lying outside the regions that are mutated in the B.1.351 and B.1.1.7 variants. Participants were mostly white British, with more females than males. The authors suggested clonal diversity may have been underestimated. Because no day 14 peak-response samples were available, the repertoires could be characterized only after the peak T cell response.

The CDR3 measures 13 amino acids from cysteine to phenylalanine. The sequence is cut down to CDR3 DNA, 39 bases in frame from base 1. Looking up the germline V gene (reference sequence) yields CDR1 SGHNT and CDR2 YYREEE. V lost 4 bases and J lost 10 bases; the stretch between them is 17 bases long. Per the publication, the time point label means: about 28 days (+/-7) after the second vaccine dose. AZD1222 recipients given second doses at about 4 weeks or at about 12 weeks were pooled, since spike-specific TCR depth and breadth were not found to differ between the two schedules. The vaccinee samples were drawn from two UK trials, COV001 and COV002, one of which was a single-blind randomized controlled phase 2/3 trial testing AZD1222 (ChAdOx1 nCoV-19) in healthy adults. For TCRbeta chain sequencing, PBMC samples were collected from trial participants at day 0 and at day 28 after the second dose. Note on this clone: It has no known antigen specificity. Per-base quality was not reported, and no clone a single base away is much larger than it.

The CDR3 regions of human TCRbeta chains were subjected to immunosequencing. The authors' analysis ran thus. Repertoire TCRs were checked for matches against a reference library of SARS-CoV-2-specific TCRs that had been generated using the MIRA antigen-specificity platform. Breadth meant the fraction of unique TCRs that were SARS-CoV-2-associated, whereas depth meant the fraction of total T cells that were SARS-CoV-2-associated. Each spike-specific TCR was assigned to its reactive spike region and to a CD4 or CD8 class using the MIRA data. Log10-transformed breadth and depth values were compared by one-way ANOVA with Sidak's multiple comparisons tests. Imported from immuneACCESS, the table was reduced by TCRdb to in-frame sequences with V and J called. These copies leave out some clones; in studies compared against another copy, an unresolved V gene accounts for under half, and the cause of the remainder is not known. The D gene and trimming were derived from the DNA, and the V and J assignments and clone size from that table. The sample contains 150,000 to 200,000 clones, about 91% of them found a single time. The top ten clones comprise approximately 1.1% of the sample.

This sequence uses TRBV5-4 and TRBJ1-2; possibly the D gene is TRBD1, per 5 matching bases. The sample consisted of peripheral blood, taken 28 days after the second AZD1222 dose. The sequence derives from an adult who received the AZD1222 COVID-19 vaccine. The DNA sequence reads TGTGCCAGCAGCGGGGGACGGGCGTGGGACTACACCTTC. Translation gives CASSGGRAWDYTF.